This TCR beta chain was recorded in a study of blood T cells in healthy people across ages. Through a sample-barcoded 5' primer and a J-beta primer mix, a second PCR was run for roughly 6 to 11 cycles. A template-switch adaptor that had 12 random nucleotides put a tag on each cDNA molecule. TCRdb called the 5' RACE reads again in MiXCR, with one record for every CDR3 protein. Altogether around 1.5 million distinct CDR3 sequences are present, roughly a third being singletons, with the ten largest covering around 11%. V gave up 7 bases and J gave up 4 bases; unmatched junction bases: 15. The CDR3 runs to 18 residues. The germline V gene has CDR1 SGHAT and CDR2 FQNNGV.

Sample: blood. The chain couples TRBV11-2 to TRBJ2-1; 11 nucleotides line up with TRBD2. The sequence was collected from a woman in her thirties in good health. CDR3 residues: CASTSYNAIAGGYNEQFF. The CDR3 DNA sequence: TGTGCCAGCACCTCATACAACGCAATAGCGGGAGGGTACAATGAGCAGTTCTTC.